This TCR beta chain comes out of a study of T cells after yellow fever vaccination. Study-wide background: Low-cell-number fractions were prepared with SMART-Seq v4 Ultra Low Input. Whole-study results and caveats: There was a possibility that FACS-sorted repertoires contained abundant clonotypes contaminating from the bulk population. It was the secondary response that reached its peak faster, day 5 versus 15, but it was weaker.

Only a few counts were recorded for this clonotype. Its matching antigen is unknown. This CDR3 is 13 amino acids long. V lost 5 bases and J lost 4; bases outside the gene matches: 4. CDR1 and CDR2 (germline): KGHSH, LQKENI. TCR cDNA was made by 5'RACE template switching, adding a universal primer site and UMIs. TCRdb ran MiXCR on the 5' RACE reads and lists one entry per CDR3 protein. The data contain around 530,000 distinct CDR3 sequences, 17% of them singletons. V and J are TRBV18 and TRBJ1-1, with 7 bases aligning to TRBD1. The receptor's source is a man aged 18 to 35 who received the YFV17D yellow fever vaccine. Specimen: PBMCs, collected 4 to 6 days after the first yellow fever vaccination. In DNA, the CDR3 is TGTGCCAGCTCAGCAACAGGGGCCACTGAAGCTTTCTTT. It yields the protein CASSATGATEAFF.